This T cell receptor beta chain derives from a study of blood T cell repertoires in COVID-19. Study context: COVID-19 samples collected from the United States, Italy and Spain covered acute and convalescent phases. Sources were T cells, B-cell-depleted T cells, or PBMCs; the material itself was cDNA or gDNA.

The method was immunoSEQ multiplex PCR; TCRdb's version includes in-frame clones alone and lacks a portion of them. The table lists 200,000 or so clones, 80% to 90% of them singletons. This CDR3 region has 14 residues. Germline V CDR1 and CDR2: MRHNA, SNTAGT. The V gene lost 4 bases and the J gene lost 5 bases, with 12 bases spanning the gap. The receptor's source is a woman aged 45-59 years with acute or convalescent COVID-19. The chain carries TRBV6-4 and TRBJ2-1, with a weak D call TRBD1 (6 bases). Sequencing used peripheral blood. CDR3 in amino acids: CASSVTDRNNEQFF. DNA of the CDR3: TGTGCCAGCAGTGTTACGGACAGAAACAATGAGCAGTTCTTC.